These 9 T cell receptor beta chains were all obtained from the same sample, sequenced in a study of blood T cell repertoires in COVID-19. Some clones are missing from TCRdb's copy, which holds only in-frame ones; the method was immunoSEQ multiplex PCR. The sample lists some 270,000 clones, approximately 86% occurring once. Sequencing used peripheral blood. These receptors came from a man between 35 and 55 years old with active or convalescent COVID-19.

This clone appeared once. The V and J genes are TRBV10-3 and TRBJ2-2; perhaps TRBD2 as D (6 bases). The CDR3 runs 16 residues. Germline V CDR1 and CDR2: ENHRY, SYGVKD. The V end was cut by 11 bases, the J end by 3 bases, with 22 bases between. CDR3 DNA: TGTGCCGCCTCCGGATCGGGGGAAGGGGACACCGGGGAGCTGTTTTTT. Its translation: CAASGSGEGDTGELFF.

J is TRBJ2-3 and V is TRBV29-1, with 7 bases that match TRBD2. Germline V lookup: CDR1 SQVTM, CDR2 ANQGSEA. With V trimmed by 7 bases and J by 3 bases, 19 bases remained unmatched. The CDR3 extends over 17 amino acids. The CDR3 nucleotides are TGCAGCGGCGCCCAACTGGCGGGAGCTGATGGGACAGATACGCAGTATTTT. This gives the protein CSGAQLAGADGTDTQYF.

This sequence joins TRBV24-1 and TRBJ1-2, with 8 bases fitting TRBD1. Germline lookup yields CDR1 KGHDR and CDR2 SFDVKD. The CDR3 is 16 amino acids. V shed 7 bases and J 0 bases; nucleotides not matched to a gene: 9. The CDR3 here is CATSAEGTGPNYGYTF. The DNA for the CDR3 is TGTGCCACCAGCGCCGAGGGGACAGGCCCTAACTATGGCTACACCTTC.

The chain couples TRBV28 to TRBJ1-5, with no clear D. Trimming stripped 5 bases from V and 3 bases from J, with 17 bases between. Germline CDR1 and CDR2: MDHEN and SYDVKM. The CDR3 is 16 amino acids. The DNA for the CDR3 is TGTGCCAGCAGTGCCCAACAGATTGGGTACAATCAGCCCCAGCATTTT. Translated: CASSAQQIGYNQPQHF.

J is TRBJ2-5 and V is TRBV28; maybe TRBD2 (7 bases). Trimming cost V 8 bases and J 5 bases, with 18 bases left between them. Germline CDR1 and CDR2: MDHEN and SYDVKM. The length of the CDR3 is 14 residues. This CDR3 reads CASQGPGRGETQYF. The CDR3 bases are TGTGCCAGCCAGGGGCCAGGGCGGGGGGAGACCCAGTACTTC.

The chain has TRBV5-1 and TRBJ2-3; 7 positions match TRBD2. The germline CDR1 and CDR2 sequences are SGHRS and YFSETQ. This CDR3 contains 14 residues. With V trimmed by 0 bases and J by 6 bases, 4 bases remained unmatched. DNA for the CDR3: TGCGCCAGCAGCTTGGAGGGAGGGGCCGATACGCAGTATTTT. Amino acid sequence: CASSLEGGADTQYF.

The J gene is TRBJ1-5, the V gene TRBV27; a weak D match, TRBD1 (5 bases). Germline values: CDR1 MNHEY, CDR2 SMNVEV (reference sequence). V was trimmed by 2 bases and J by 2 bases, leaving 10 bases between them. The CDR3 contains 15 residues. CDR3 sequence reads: CASSLIGAGNQPQHF. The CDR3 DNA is TGTGCCAGCAGTTTAATAGGGGCGGGCAATCAGCCCCAGCATTTT.

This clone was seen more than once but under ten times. This CDR3 reads CASSLELTNTEAFF. CDR3 bases: TGTGCCAGCAGCTTAGAACTTACGAACACTGAAGCTTTCTTT. The chain is built from TRBV7-9 and TRBJ1-1; D gene uncertain. Germline V gene lookup returns CDR1 SEHNR and CDR2 FQNEAQ (reference sequence). The length of the CDR3 is 14 residues. Trimming stripped 1 base from V and 1 base from J, with 7 bases between.

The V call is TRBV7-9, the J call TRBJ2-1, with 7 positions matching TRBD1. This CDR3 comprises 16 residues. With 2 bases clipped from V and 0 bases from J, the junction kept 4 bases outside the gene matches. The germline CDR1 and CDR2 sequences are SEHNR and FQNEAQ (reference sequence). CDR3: CASSLPGQSSYNEQFF. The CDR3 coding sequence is TGTGCCAGCAGCTTACCGGGACAGAGCTCCTACAATGAGCAGTTCTTC. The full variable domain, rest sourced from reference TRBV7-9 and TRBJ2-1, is DTGVSQNPRHKITKRGQNVTFRCDPISEHNRLYWYRQTLGQGPEFLTYFQNEAQLEKSRLLSDRFSAERPKGSFSTLEIQRTEQGDSAMYLCASSLPGQSSYNEQFFGPGTRLTVL.